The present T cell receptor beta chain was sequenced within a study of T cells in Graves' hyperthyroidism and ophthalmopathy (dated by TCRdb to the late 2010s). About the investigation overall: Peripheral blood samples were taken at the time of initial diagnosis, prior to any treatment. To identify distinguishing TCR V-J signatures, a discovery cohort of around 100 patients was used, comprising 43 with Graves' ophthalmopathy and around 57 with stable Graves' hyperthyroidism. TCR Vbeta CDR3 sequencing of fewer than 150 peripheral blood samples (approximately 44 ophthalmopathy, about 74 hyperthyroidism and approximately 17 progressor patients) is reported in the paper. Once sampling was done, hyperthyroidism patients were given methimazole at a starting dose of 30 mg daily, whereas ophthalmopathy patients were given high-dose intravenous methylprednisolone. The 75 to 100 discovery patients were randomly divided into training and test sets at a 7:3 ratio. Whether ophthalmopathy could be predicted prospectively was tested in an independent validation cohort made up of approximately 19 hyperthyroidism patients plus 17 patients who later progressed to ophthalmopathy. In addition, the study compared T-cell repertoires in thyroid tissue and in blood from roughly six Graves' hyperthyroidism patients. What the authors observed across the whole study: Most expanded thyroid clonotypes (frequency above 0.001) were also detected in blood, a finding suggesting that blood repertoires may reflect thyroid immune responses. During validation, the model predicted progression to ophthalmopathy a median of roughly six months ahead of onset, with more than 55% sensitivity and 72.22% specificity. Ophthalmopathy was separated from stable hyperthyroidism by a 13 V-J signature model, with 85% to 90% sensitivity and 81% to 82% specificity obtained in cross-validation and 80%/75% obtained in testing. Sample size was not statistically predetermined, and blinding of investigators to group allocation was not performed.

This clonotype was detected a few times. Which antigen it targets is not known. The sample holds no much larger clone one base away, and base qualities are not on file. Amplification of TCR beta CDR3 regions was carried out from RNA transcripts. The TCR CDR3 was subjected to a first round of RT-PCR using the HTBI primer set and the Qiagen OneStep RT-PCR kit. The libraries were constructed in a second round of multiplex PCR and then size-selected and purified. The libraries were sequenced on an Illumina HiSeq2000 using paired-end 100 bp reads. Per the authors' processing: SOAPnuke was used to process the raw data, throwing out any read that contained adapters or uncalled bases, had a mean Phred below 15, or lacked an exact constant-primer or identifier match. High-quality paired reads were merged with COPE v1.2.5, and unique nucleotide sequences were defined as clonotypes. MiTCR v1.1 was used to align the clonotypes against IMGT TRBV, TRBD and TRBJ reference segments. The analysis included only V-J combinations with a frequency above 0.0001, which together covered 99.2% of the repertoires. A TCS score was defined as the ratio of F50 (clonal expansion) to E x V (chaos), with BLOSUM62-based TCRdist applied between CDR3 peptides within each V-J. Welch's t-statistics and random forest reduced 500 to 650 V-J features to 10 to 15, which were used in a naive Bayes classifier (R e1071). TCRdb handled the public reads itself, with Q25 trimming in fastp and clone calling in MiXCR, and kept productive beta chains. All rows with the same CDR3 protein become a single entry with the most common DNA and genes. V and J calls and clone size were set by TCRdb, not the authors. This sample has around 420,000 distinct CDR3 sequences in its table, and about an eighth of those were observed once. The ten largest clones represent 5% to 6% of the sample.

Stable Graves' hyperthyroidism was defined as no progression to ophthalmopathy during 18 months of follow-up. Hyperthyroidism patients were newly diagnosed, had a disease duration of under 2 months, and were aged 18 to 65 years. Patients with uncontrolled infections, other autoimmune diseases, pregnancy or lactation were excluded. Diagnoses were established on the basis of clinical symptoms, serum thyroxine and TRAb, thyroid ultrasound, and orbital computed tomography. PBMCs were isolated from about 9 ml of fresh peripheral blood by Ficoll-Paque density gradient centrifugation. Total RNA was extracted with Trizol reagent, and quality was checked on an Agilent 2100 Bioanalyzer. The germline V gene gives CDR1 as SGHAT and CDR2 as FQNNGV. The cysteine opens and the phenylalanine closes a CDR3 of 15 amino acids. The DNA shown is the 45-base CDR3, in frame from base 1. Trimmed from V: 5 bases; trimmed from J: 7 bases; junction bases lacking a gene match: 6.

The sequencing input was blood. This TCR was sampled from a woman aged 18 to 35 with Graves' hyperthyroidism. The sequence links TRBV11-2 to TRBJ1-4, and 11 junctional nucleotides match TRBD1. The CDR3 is CASSTGTGGFEKLFF. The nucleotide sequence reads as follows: TGTGCCAGCAGCACCGGGACAGGGGGTTTTGAAAAACTGTTTTTT.